The clone carrying this TCR beta chain has more than one count but fewer than ten. One entry per CDR3 protein, called by TCRdb with MiXCR from the RT-PCR reads. The table lists hundreds of thousands of distinct CDR3 sequences, 15% to 20% of them singletons. These data belong to a study of patients and donors after allogeneic stem cell transplantation. This TCR derives from a human donor who was either an allogeneic HSCT recipient or a stem cell or donor lymphocyte infusion donor (not recorded which). It is not recorded whose cells these are; they may come from a transplant donor. The sample was blood, either unsorted or a sorted T cell fraction (not recorded which).

CDR3 nucleotide sequence: TGCGCCAGCAGCTCTACTAGCGCGCAAGAGACCCAGTACTTC. It translates to CASSSTSAQETQYF. This rearrangement joins TRBV5-1 to TRBJ2-5, with 7 bases aligning to TRBD2. The CDR3 sequence is 14 residues long. The J segment lost 2 bases and the V segment lost 3 bases, leaving 4 bases of the junction unmatched. Germline V gene data show CDR1 as SGHRS and CDR2 as YFSETQ.